The sequence of this T cell receptor beta chain was determined in a study of T-cell memory formation after mild COVID-19. Study findings and constraints: Specificity for SARS-CoV-2 was not confirmed among the second-wave clones peaking on day 37.

The authors produced TCR alpha and TCR beta cDNA libraries with sample barcodes and UMIs by 5'RACE using constant-segment primers. TCRdb ran MiXCR on the 5' RACE reads and lists one entry per CDR3 protein. The sample has about 190,000 distinct CDR3 sequences, approximately 20% seen once; the top ten hold approximately 2.4%. About this clonotype itself: The antigen remains undetermined.

Germline values: CDR1 MGHRA, CDR2 YSYEKL. The V end lost 1 base, the J end lost 1 base, and 19 bases lay between the germline ends. This CDR3 is built from 18 residues. The rearrangement joins TRBV4-1 to TRBJ2-5, with D tentatively TRBD1 (6 bases). The receptor comes from an adult woman who had mild COVID-19 (a few samples of this study predate the infection). Cell type and time point are not known. The sequencing input was PBMCs or a T cell subset sorted from them (not recorded which). The CDR3 reads CASSQVGIPGQSQETQYF. CDR3 nucleotides: TGCGCCAGCAGCCAAGTTGGGATCCCAGGACAGTCCCAAGAGACCCAGTACTTC.